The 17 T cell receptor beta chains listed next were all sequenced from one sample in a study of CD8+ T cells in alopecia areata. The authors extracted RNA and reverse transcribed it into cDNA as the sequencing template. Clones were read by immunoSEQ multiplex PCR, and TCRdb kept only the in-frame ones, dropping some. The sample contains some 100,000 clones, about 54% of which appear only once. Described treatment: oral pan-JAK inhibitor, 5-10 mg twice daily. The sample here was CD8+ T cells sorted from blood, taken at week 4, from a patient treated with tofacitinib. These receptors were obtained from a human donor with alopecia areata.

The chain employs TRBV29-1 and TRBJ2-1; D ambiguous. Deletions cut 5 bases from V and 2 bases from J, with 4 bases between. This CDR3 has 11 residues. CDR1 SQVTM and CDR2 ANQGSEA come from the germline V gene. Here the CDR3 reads CSVPTYNEQFF. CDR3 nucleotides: TGCAGCGTTCCCACCTACAATGAGCAGTTCTTC.

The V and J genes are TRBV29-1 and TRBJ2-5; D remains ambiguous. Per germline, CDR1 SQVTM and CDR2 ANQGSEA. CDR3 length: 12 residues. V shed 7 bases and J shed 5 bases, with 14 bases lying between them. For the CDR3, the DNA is TGCAGCGCCGGATTGATAGGGGAGACCCAGTACTTC. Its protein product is CSAGLIGETQYF.

The CDR3: CASSFRTGSPSGANVLTF. CDR3 bases: TGTGCCAGCAGTTTTCGGACAGGGAGCCCTTCTGGGGCCAACGTCCTGACTTTC. This rearrangement joins TRBV28 to TRBJ2-6, with 8 nucleotides matching TRBD1. Looked up from germline, CDR1 is MDHEN and CDR2 is SYDVKM. There are 18 residues in the CDR3. V lost 3 bases and J lost 1; bases outside the gene matches: 8.

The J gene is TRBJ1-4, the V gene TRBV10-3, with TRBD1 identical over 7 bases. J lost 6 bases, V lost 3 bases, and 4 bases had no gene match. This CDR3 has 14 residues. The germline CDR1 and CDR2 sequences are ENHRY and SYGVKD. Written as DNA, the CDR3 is TGTGCCATCAGTGAAGAGGGGGCGGATGAAAAACTGTTTTTT. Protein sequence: CAISEEGADEKLFF.

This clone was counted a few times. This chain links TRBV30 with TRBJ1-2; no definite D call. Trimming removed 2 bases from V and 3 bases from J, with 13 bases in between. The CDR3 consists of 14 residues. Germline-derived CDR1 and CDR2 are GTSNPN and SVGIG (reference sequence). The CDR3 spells CAWSTRAIYYGYTF. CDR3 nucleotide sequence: TGTGCCTGGAGTACCCGGGCGATTTACTATGGCTACACCTTC.

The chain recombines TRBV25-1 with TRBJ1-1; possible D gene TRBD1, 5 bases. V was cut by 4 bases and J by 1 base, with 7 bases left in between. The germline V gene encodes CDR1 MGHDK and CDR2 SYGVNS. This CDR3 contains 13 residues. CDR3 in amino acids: CASSVTANTEAFF. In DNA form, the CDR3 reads TGTGCCAGCAGTGTGACAGCGAACACTGAAGCTTTCTTT.

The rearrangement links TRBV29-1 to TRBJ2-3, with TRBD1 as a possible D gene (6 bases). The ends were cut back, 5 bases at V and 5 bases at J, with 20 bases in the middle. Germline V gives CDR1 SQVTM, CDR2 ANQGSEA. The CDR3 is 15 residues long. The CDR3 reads CSVPKVGAFEDTQYF. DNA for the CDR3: TGCAGCGTTCCTAAGGTGGGGGCCTTCGAAGATACGCAGTATTTT.

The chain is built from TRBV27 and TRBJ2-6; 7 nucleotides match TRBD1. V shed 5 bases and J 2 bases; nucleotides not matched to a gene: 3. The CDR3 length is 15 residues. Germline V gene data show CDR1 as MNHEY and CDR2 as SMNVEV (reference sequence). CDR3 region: CASSVGTAGANVLTF. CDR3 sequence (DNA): TGTGCCAGCAGTGTAGGGACAGCTGGGGCCAACGTCCTGACTTTC.

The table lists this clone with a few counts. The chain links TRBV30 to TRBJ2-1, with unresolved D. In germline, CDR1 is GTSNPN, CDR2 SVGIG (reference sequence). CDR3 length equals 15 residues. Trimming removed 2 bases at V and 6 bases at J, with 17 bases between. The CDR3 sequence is CAWSPLLGTANEQFF. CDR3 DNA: TGTGCCTGGAGTCCTCTCCTCGGTACGGCCAATGAGCAGTTCTTC.

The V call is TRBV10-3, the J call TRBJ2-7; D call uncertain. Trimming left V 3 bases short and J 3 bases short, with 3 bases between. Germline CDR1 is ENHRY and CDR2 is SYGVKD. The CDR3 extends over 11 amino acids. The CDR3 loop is CAISDSYEQYF. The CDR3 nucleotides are TGTGCCATCAGTGACAGCTACGAGCAGTACTTC.

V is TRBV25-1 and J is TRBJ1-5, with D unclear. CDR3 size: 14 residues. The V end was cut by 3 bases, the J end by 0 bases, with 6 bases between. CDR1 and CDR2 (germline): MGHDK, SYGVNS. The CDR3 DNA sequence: TGTGCCAGCAGTGACAGGTTTAGCAATCAGCCCCAGCATTTT. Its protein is CASSDRFSNQPQHF.

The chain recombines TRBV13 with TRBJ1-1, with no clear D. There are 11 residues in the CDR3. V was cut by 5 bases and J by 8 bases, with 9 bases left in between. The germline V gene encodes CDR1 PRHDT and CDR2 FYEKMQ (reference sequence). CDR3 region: CASSATVEAFF. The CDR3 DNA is TGTGCCAGCAGCGCCACCGTCGAAGCTTTCTTT.

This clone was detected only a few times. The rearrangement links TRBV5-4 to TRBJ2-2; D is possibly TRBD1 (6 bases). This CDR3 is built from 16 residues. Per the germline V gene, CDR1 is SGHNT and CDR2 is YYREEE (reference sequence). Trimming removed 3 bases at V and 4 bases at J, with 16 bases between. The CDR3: CASSSVQGDGTGELFF. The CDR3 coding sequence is TGTGCCAGCAGCTCGGTACAGGGCGACGGCACCGGGGAGCTGTTTTTT.

This CDR3 is CATSRDARTDTQYF. DNA of the CDR3: TGTGCCACCAGCAGAGATGCGAGGACAGATACGCAGTATTTT. The chain joins TRBV15 to TRBJ2-3; D is uncertain. The CDR3 has 14 residues. V was trimmed by 0 bases and J by 3 bases, leaving 7 bases between them. Germline lookup yields CDR1 LNHNV and CDR2 YYDKDF (reference sequence). Drawing the rest from reference TRBV15 and TRBJ2-3, the complete variable domain is DAMVIQNPRYQVTQFGKPVTLSCSQTLNHNVMYWYQQKSSQAPKLLFHYYDKDFNNEADTPDNFQSRRPNTSFCFLDIRSPGLGDTAMYLCATSRDARTDTQYFGPGTRLTVL.

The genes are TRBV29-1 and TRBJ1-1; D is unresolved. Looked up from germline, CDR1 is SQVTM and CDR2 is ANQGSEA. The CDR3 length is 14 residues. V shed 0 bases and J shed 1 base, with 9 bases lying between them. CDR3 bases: TGCAGCGTTGAAGAAAAGGTCCCGAACACTGAAGCTTTCTTT. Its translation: CSVEEKVPNTEAFF.

The DNA for the CDR3 is TGTGCCAGCAGCTTAGGACTAGCGGGAGGATCCTACAATGAGCAGTTCTTC. Amino acids: CASSLGLAGGSYNEQFF. This chain uses TRBV13 with TRBJ2-1, with 12 bases matching TRBD2. The V and J ends lost 0 bases and 1 base, in that order; junction bases with no gene match: 1. The CDR3 runs 17 residues. The germline CDR1 and CDR2 sequences are PRHDT and FYEKMQ (reference sequence).

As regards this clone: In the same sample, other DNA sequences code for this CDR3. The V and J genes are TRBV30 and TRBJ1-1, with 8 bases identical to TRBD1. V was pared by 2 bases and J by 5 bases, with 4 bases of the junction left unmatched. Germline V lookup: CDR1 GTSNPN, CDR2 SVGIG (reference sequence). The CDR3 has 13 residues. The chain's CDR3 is CAWSSTGGTEAFF. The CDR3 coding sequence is TGTGCCTGGAGTTCCACAGGGGGTACTGAAGCTTTCTTT.